These 9 T cell receptor beta chains came from one sample sequenced in a study of blood T cell repertoires in COVID-19. Sequencing was performed with immunoSEQ multiplex PCR; in TCRdb, only in-frame clones are kept and a portion is missing. Here the sample spans around 340,000 clones, roughly 85% being singletons. Sample: PBMCs or T cells enriched from blood (not recorded which). These receptors came from a woman between 40 and 55 years old with acute COVID-19.

The V call is TRBV7-6, the J call TRBJ1-2; D call uncertain. V shed 1 base and J shed 7 bases, with 13 bases lying between them. CDR1 is SGHVS, CDR2 FNYEAQ, per germline. The length of the CDR3 is 14 residues. CDR3 DNA: TGTGCCAGCAGCTTAGAAGAAACGAGGGTTGGCTACACCTTC. Its protein product is CASSLEETRVGYTF.

The chain carries TRBV4-1 and TRBJ1-1, with 10 bases that match TRBD1. The CDR3 covers 18 residues. With V trimmed by 0 bases and J by 2 bases, 9 bases remained unmatched. Germline V gene lookup returns CDR1 MGHRA and CDR2 YSYEKL. As DNA, the CDR3 is TGCGCCAGCAGCCAAGATATCGGGGACAGGGGCCGAAACACTGAAGCTTTCTTT. It translates to CASSQDIGDRGRNTEAFF.

The V call is TRBV3-1 (or the pseudogene TRBV3-2), the J call TRBJ1-1; D remains unclear. V dropped 4 bases and J dropped 1 base, with 10 bases sitting between them. The CDR3 runs 14 residues. Looked up from germline, CDR1 is LGHDT and CDR2 is YNNKEL (reference sequence). CDR3 coding DNA: TGTGCCAGCAGCCCCTCAGGTAGGAACACTGAAGCTTTCTTT. Translation: CASSPSGRNTEAFF.

The chain combines TRBV5-8 with TRBJ1-6; TRBD1 matches 8 bases. V was clipped by 7 bases and J by 5 bases; unmatched bases: 5. CDR1 and CDR2 from the germline V gene are SGHTS and YDEGEE. The CDR3 runs to 14 residues. The CDR3 sequence is CASGGQANNSPLHF. DNA for the CDR3: TGTGCCAGCGGGGGACAGGCGAATAATTCACCCCTCCACTTT. Complete variable domain (other parts from reference TRBV5-8 and TRBJ1-6): EAGVTQSPTHLIKTRGQQATLRCSPISGHTSVYWYQQALGLGLQFLLWYDEGEERNRGNFPPRFSGRQFPNYSSELNVNALELEDSALYLCASGGQANNSPLHFGNGTRLTVT.

To note about this clone: Other nucleotide sequences in the sample specify the same CDR3. This chain links TRBV6-1 with TRBJ1-3, with 7 bases fitting TRBD1. Germline loops: CDR1 MNHNS, CDR2 SASEGT. V was pared by 0 bases and J by 2 bases, with 1 base of the junction left unmatched. The CDR3 is 15 residues long. CDR3 DNA: TGTGCCAGCAGTGAAGCAGGGGGCACTGGAAACACCATATATTTT. Translation: CASSEAGGTGNTIYF.

This chain uses TRBV19 with TRBJ2-2, with TRBD1 identical over 11 bases. The trim removed 6 bases at V and 5 bases at J, leaving 2 bases unmatched. Germline CDR1 is LNHDA and CDR2 is SQIVND (reference sequence). CDR3 length: 14 residues. The CDR3 bases are TGTGCCAGTAGAGGACAGGGGGCGACCGGGGAGCTGTTTTTT. It translates to CASRGQGATGELFF.

This clone was observed a handful of times. J is TRBJ2-5 and V is TRBV5-4; 10 bases match TRBD2. The CDR3 consists of 16 residues. Trimming removed 4 bases from V and 2 bases from J; junction bases left unmatched: 8. CDR1 SGHNT and CDR2 YYREEE come from the germline V gene (reference sequence). The CDR3 sequence: CASSPRTSGKQETQYF. The CDR3 nucleotides read TGTGCCAGCAGCCCCAGGACTAGCGGTAAACAAGAGACCCAGTACTTC.

This clone was counted a few times. V usage is TRBV7-2 and J usage is TRBJ1-3; D might be TRBD1 (5 bases). V lost 3 bases to trimming and J lost 2 bases, with 8 bases between them. Germline-derived CDR1 and CDR2 are SGHTA and FQGNSA. CDR3 length equals 14 residues. The CDR3 bases are TGTGCCAGCAGCTTGGGGGGGGCTGGAAACACCATATATTTT. It yields the protein CASSLGGAGNTIYF.

The rearrangement uses TRBV18 and TRBJ1-3, with 12 bases identical to TRBD1. CDR1 and CDR2 (germline): KGHSH, LQKENI. Trimming removed 3 bases from V and 6 bases from J; junction bases left unmatched: 6. This CDR3 is built from 16 residues. The CDR3: CASSPAGTGGVNTIYF. CDR3 nucleotide sequence: TGTGCCAGCTCACCTGCCGGGACAGGGGGCGTAAACACCATATATTTT.